This TCR beta chain was recovered during a study of beta chain features in type 1 diabetes. Turning to the study itself: Investigators examined around 98 million sorted cells across all samples.

Comment on this clone: What it binds is not known.

Reverse transcribing all isolated RNA meant expressed TCRB transcripts were sequenced. The method was immunoSEQ multiplex PCR; TCRdb's version includes in-frame clones alone and lacks a portion of them. Of 250,000 to 400,000 clones in the sample, 11% to 15% are singletons; the top ten hold 6.7%. The study's findings and limits: PCR might show a preference for shorter templates, equally across patients and controls. Since sequencing was performed on cDNA, cells with high TCR expression could be over-represented.

This CDR3 spans 14 amino acids. The germline V gene encodes CDR1 SGHDN and CDR2 FVKESK. V lost 3 bases to trimming and J lost 5 bases; unmatched junction nucleotides: 4. The sample comprised central memory CD4+ T cells from blood. This TCR was recovered from a man under 40 in good health. The chain is built from TRBV14 and TRBJ1-5; 7 positions match TRBD1. CDR3 nucleotide sequence: TGTGCCAGCAGCCACACAGGGGTGGATCAGCCCCAGCATTTT. Amino acid sequence: CASSHTGVDQPQHF.